Below, one T cell receptor beta chain is given with its context. This sample is part of a study of OX40 agonist ivuxolimab in advanced cancers. It was autoimmune disease history or systemic immunosuppression that excluded patients. At baseline, cycle 4 day 1, and cycle 7 day 1, blood was sampled. Germline V gene lookup returns CDR1 SGHRS and CDR2 YFSETQ. After removal of 4 bases from V and 6 bases from J, the junction contained 11 bases not matched to a gene. The CDR3 runs to 17 residues. Clones were read by immunoSEQ multiplex PCR, and TCRdb kept only the in-frame ones, dropping some. The sample consists of almost 50,000 clones, about 85% of them appearing once.

The receptor was isolated from an adult with an advanced solid tumor such as melanoma, head and neck, liver or kidney cancer. The sequenced sample was CD4+ or CD8+ T cells sorted from blood, obtained in a trial of the OX40 agonist ivuxolimab. This chain uses TRBV5-1 with TRBJ2-1; 12 nucleotides align to TRBD2. CDR3 sequence (DNA): TGCGCCAGCAGCCGGCGGCTAGCGGGAGGGAATACCAATGAGCAGTTCTTC. Protein product: CASSRRLAGGNTNEQFF.